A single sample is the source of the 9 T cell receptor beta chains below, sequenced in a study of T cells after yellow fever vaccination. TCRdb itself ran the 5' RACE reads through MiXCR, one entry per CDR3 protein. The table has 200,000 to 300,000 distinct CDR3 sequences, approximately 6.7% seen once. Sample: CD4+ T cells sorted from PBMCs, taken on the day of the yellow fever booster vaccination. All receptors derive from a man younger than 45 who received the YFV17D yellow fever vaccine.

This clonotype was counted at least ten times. This CDR3 is CASSLDPGLAGYEQYF. The CDR3 DNA follows: TGCGCCAGCAGCTTGGACCCTGGACTAGCGGGGTACGAGCAGTACTTC. The chain recombines TRBV5-1 with TRBJ2-7, with TRBD2 matching over 12 bases. The CDR3 sequence is 16 residues long. The trim removed 0 bases at V and 4 bases at J, leaving 5 bases unmatched. Germline lookup yields CDR1 SGHRS and CDR2 YFSETQ.

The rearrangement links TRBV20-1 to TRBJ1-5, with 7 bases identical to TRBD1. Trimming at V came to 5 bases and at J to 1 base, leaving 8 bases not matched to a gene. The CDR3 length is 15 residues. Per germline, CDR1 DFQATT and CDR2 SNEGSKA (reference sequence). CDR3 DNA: TGCAGTGCTTCGACAGGGATGGAGAGCAATCAGCCCCAGCATTTT. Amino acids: CSASTGMESNQPQHF.

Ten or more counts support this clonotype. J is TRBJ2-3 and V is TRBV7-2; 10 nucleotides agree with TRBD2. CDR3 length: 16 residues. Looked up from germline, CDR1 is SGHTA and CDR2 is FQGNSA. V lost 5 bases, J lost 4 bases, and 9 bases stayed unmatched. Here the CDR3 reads CASSRTGTSVPDTQYF. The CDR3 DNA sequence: TGTGCCAGCAGCCGTACCGGGACTAGCGTCCCAGATACGCAGTATTTT.

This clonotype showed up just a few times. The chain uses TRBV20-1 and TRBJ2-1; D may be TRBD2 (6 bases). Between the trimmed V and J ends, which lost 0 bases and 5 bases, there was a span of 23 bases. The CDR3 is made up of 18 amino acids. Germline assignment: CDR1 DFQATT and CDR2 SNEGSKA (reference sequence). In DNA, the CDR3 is TGCAGTGCTAGAGATCGGGCGGGGTCTGGAGGTGGACACAATGAGCAGTTCTTC. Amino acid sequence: CSARDRAGSGGGHNEQFF.

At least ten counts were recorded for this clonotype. Here the CDR3 reads CASRGWGDTQYF. DNA for the CDR3: TGTGCCAGCAGGGGCTGGGGAGATACGCAGTATTTT. The chain is built from TRBV27 and TRBJ2-3; no firm D call. V lost 6 bases and J 5 bases, leaving 9 bases between the germline ends. The CDR3 runs 12 residues. Looked up from germline, CDR1 is MNHEY and CDR2 is SMNVEV (reference sequence).

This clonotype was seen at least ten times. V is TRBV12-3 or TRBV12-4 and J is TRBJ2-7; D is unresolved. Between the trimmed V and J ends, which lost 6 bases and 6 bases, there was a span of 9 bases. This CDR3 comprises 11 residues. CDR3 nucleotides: TGTGCCAGCAGCCCGAGCTTCGAGCAGTACTTC. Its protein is CASSPSFEQYF.

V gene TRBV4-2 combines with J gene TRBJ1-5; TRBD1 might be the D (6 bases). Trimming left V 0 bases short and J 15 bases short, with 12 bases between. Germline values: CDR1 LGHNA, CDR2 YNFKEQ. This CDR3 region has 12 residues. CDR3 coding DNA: TGTGCCAGCAGCCAAGATAGTGGGGGCTTGCATTTT. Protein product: CASSQDSGGLHF.

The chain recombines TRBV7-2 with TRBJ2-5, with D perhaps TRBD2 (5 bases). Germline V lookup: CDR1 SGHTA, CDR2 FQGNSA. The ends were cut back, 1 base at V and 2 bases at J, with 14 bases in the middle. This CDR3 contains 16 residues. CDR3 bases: TGTGCCAGCAGCTTAGGGACCGCTACGGGACAAGAGACCCAGTACTTC. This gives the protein CASSLGTATGQETQYF.

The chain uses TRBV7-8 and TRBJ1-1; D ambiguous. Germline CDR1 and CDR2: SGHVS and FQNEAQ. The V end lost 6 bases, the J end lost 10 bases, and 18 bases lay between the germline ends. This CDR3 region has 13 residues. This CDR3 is CASSLRPRQAAFF. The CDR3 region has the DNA TGTGCCAGCAGTCTGAGGCCTCGCCAAGCAGCTTTCTTT.